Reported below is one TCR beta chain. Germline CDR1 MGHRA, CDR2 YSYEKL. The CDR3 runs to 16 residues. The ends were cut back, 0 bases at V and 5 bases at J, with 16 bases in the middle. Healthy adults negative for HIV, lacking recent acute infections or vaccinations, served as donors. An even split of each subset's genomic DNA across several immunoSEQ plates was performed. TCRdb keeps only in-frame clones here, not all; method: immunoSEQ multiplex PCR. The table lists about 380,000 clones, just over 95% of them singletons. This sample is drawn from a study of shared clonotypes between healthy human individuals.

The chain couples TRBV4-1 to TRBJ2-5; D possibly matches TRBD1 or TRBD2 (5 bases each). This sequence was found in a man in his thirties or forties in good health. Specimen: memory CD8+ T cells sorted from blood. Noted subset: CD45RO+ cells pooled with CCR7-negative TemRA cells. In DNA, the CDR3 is TGCGCCAGCAGCCAAGATCCTCAGGGACGGTGGGAGACCCAGTACTTC. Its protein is CASSQDPQGRWETQYF.